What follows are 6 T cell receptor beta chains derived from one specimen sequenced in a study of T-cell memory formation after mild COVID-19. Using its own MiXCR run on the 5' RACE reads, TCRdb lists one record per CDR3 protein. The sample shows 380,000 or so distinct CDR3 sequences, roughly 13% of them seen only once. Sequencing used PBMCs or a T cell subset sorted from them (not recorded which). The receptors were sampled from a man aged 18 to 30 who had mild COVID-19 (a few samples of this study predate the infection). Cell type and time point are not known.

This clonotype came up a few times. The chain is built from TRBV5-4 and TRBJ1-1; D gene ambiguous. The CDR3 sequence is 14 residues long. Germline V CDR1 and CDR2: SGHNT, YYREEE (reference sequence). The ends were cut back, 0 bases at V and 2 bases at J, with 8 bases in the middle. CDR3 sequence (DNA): TGTGCCAGCAGCTTGGAGTACGCCAACACTGAAGCTTTCTTT. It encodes CASSLEYANTEAFF.

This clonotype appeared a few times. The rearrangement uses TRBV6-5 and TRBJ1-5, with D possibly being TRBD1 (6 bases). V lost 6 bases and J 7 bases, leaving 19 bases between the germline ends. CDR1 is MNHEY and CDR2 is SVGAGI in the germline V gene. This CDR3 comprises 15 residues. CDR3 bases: TGTGCCAGCAGACCCACAGGGTCTCGTCCGCAGCCCCAGCATTTT. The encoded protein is CASRPTGSRPQPQHF.

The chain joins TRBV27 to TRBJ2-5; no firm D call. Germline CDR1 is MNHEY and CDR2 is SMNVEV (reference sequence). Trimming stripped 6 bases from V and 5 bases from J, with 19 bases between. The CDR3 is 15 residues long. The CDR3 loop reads CASSLRPPGGETQYF. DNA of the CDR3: TGTGCCAGCAGCCTTAGACCTCCCGGTGGGGAGACCCAGTACTTC.

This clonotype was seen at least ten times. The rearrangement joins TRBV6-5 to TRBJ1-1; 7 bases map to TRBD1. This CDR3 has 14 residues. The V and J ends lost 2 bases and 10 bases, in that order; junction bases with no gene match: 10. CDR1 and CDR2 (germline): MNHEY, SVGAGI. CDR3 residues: CASSYTRGRGRAFF. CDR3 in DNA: TGTGCCAGCAGTTACACCAGGGGCAGGGGGAGAGCTTTCTTT.

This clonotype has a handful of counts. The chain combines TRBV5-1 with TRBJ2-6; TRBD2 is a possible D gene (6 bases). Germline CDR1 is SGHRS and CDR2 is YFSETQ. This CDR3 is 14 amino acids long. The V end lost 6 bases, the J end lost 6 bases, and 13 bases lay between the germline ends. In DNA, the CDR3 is TGCGCCAGCACCTCGACGGGGGAGGCCAACGTCCTGACTTTC. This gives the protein CASTSTGEANVLTF.

The CDR3, as DNA: TGTGCCAGCAGCCTGGGGATTAGTCGAACCCTCTACAATGAGCAGTTCTTC. It translates to CASSLGISRTLYNEQFF. This rearrangement joins TRBV7-9 to TRBJ2-1; D unclear. V was cut by 5 bases and J by 3 bases, with 20 bases left in between. This CDR3 has 17 residues. CDR1 is SEHNR and CDR2 is FQNEAQ in the germline V gene (reference sequence).